These T cell receptor beta chains were read from a single sample in a study of siplizumab effects on memory and regulatory T cells. Sequencing used immunoSEQ multiplex PCR; TCRdb keeps in-frame clones, though not all of them. The sample has about 120,000 clones, about 94% seen once; the top ten hold under 2%. The sequencing sample was made of non-Treg CD4+ T cells sorted from blood. The receptors shown here come from a human donor in good health. Each CDR3 is given with its conserved first and last residue. The order of the fields is V gene, J gene, D gene, clone size, CDR3 DNA, CDR3 protein. The D gene is left open where the match is weak. A clone size is listed for some rows: how often the clone was seen (once, few, many), or a class if it is expanded.

V gene: TRBV9
J gene: TRBJ2-2
D gene: .
clone size: .
CDR3 DNA: TGTGCCAGCAGCGGCCGGATAGGGGCTGGGGAGCTGTTTTTT
CDR3 protein: CASSGRIGAGELFF

V gene: TRBV18
J gene: TRBJ2-7
D gene: .
clone size: .
CDR3 DNA: TGTGCCAGCTCACCCAACACTGGGGCCTCCTACGAGCAGTACTTC
CDR3 protein: CASSPNTGASYEQYF

V gene: TRBV11-2
J gene: TRBJ1-2
D gene: .
clone size: few
CDR3 DNA: TGTGCCAGCAGCTCCCTCCGGGACAAGACCTATGGCTACACCTTC
CDR3 protein: CASSSLRDKTYGYTF

V gene: TRBV15
J gene: TRBJ1-5
D gene: .
clone size: .
CDR3 DNA: TGTGCCACCAGCAGAGATCGGATCCAGCCCCAGCATTTT
CDR3 protein: CATSRDRIQPQHF

V gene: TRBV7-3
J gene: TRBJ2-3
D gene: TRBD1
clone size: .
CDR3 DNA: TGTGCCAGCAGCCCACAGGGGGATACGCAGTATTTT
CDR3 protein: CASSPQGDTQYF

V gene: TRBV27
J gene: TRBJ1-1
D gene: .
clone size: few
CDR3 DNA: TGTGCCAGCAGTTCCTACGGGGGATCAGTGAACACTGAAGCTTTCTTT
CDR3 protein: CASSSYGGSVNTEAFF

V gene: TRBV5-1
J gene: TRBJ1-1
D gene: .
clone size: .
CDR3 DNA: TGCGCCAGCAGCCCGGGGGGAGGGACGAACACTGAAGCTTTCTTT
CDR3 protein: CASSPGGGTNTEAFF

V gene: TRBV5-1
J gene: TRBJ1-1
D gene: TRBD1
clone size: .
CDR3 DNA: TGCGCCAGCAGGGGGACAGGGAACACTGAAGCTTTCTTT
CDR3 protein: CASRGTGNTEAFF

V gene: TRBV28
J gene: TRBJ1-6
D gene: .
clone size: .
CDR3 DNA: TGTGCCAGCAGGGCGTTGGGTTCACCCCTCCACTTT
CDR3 protein: CASRALGSPLHF

V gene: TRBV12-1
J gene: TRBJ2-5
D gene: .
clone size: .
CDR3 DNA: TGTGCCAGCAGCGCTTCAGGGGGATCAGAGACCCAGTACTTC
CDR3 protein: CASSASGGSETQYF

V gene: TRBV6-5
J gene: TRBJ2-2
D gene: TRBD1
clone size: once
CDR3 DNA: TGTGCCAGCAGGAGCCACGGACAGGGGGTCGGGGAGCTGTTTTTT
CDR3 protein: CASRSHGQGVGELFF

V gene: TRBV6-5
J gene: TRBJ2-1
D gene: TRBD2
clone size: .
CDR3 DNA: TGTGCCAGCAGTTGGACTAGCGGGAGAAATGAGCAGTTCTTC
CDR3 protein: CASSWTSGRNEQFF

V gene: TRBV6-1
J gene: TRBJ2-1
D gene: .
clone size: once
CDR3 DNA: TGTGCCAGCAGTAGGGCGGGCTCCTACAATGAGCAGTTCTTC
CDR3 protein: CASSRAGSYNEQFF

V gene: TRBV2
J gene: TRBJ2-1
D gene: TRBD2
clone size: .
CDR3 DNA: TGTGCCAGCAGTAGCATAGCGGGGACCCATGAGCAGTTCTTC
CDR3 protein: CASSSIAGTHEQFF

V gene: TRBV7-3
J gene: TRBJ2-2
D gene: TRBD1
clone size: .
CDR3 DNA: TGTGCCAGCAGCCGGGACAGGCCCTCTCTAGGCGGGGAGCTGTTTTTT
CDR3 protein: CASSRDRPSLGGELFF

V gene: TRBV6-6
J gene: TRBJ2-3
D gene: TRBD1
clone size: .
CDR3 DNA: TGTGCCAGCAGGGAAGGGACAGGGGGCGCAGATACGCAGTATTTT
CDR3 protein: CASREGTGGADTQYF